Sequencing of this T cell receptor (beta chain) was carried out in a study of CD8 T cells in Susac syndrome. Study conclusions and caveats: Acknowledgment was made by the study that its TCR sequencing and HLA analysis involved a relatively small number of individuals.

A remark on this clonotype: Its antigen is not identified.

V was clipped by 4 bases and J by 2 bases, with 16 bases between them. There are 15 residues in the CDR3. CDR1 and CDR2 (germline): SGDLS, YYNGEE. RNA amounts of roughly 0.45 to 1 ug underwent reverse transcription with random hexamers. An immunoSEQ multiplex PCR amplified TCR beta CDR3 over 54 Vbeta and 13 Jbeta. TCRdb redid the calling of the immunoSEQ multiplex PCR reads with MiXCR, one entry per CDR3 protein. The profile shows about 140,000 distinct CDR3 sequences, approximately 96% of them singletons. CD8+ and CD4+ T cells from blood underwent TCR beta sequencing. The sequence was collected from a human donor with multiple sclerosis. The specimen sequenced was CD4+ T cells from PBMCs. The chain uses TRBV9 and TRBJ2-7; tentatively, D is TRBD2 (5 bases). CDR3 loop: CASSQGRSVPYEQYF. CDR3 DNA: TGTGCCAGCAGCCAAGGGAGATCGGTACCCTACGAGCAGTACTTC.